In its sample, the clone carrying this T cell receptor (beta chain) was seen many times. Its specificity is not known. Inclusion characteristics of ophthalmopathy patients comprised a Clinical Activity Score of at least 3, a NOSPECS grade of at least 4, and duration under 3 months. RNA transcripts were the template for amplifying TCR beta CDR3 regions. Carried out on the TCR CDR3, a first-round RT-PCR used the HTBI primer set. One entry per CDR3 protein results from TCRdb running MiXCR on the multiplex PCR reads. The sample has about 500,000 distinct CDR3 sequences, under 20% seen once. This specimen belongs to a study of T cells in Graves' hyperthyroidism and ophthalmopathy. Whole-study findings and limits: Among thyroid clonotypes expanded above 0.001, most also appeared in blood. A 13 V-J signature model discriminated ophthalmopathy versus stable hyperthyroidism.

The source of this sequence is a woman between 18 and 29 years old with Graves' ophthalmopathy. The sample was blood.

CDR3 amino acids: CASSLTSRRGTDTQYF. The CDR3, as DNA: TGCGCCAGCAGCTTGACGTCTAGAAGAGGGACAGATACGCAGTATTTT. The rearrangement uses TRBV5-1 and TRBJ2-3; D might be TRBD2 (5 bases). Germline CDR1 SGHRS, CDR2 YFSETQ. Trimming took 1 base from V and 3 from J, leaving 15 bases between them. The CDR3 runs 16 residues.